Listed here is a single TCR beta chain. This clonotype has at least ten counts. The specificity of this receptor is unknown. No much larger clonotype is one base removed from it; base qualities were not supplied. The sample comes from a study of identical twins (dated by TCRdb to 2015 to 2016). Concerning the study at large: TCR alpha and beta repertoires from monozygotic twins, unrelated adults of various ages and cord blood were deep-sequenced to test whether fetal clonotypes persist. To rule out contamination, replicate twin experiments were performed at different times with different library preparation protocols. Here is what the overall study found, with its caveats: Zero-insertion analyses could be partly confounded by invariant T cells such as MAIT and iNKT, although diverse VJ usage argued against such confounding for most clonotypes. Because the same donors could not be followed over many years, the conclusions relied on cross-sectional statistical analysis. Abundant cord blood beta clonotypes had fewer insertions, young adult naive repertoires showed a similar but weaker trend, and memory repertoires showed no such trend. Recombination models systematically underestimated out-of-frame TCR alpha sharing in monozygotic twins but agreed with sharing between unrelated individuals. Compared with coincidental sharing between unrelated individuals, out-of-frame TCR alpha sequences shared between twins had an excess of sequences with low generation probability. In beta out-of-frame sequences, excess twin sharing was weaker, because having fewer shared sequences lowered the signal-to-noise ratio.

All donors were healthy Caucasians. Three pairs of female monozygotic twins, all aged about 18 to 29 years, were included in the twin cohort. Peripheral blood mononuclear cells were used as the source from which RNA for TCR libraries was isolated. Library construction relied on 5' RACE. Sequenced on an Illumina HiSeq 2000. A universal primer binding site was added through template switching, and the final cDNA carried a unique molecular identifier so that TCR cDNA molecules could be counted accurately. Specific primers in the conserved constant-segment region were used to synthesize first-strand cDNA for TCR alpha and beta chains. To control for contamination, every cDNA library was double barcoded, receiving both a SMART-Mk sample barcode and Illumina barcodes. TruSeq adapter sequences along with Illumina sample barcodes were introduced in two successive PCR steps. TCR alpha and beta cDNA libraries were sequenced on the Illumina HiSeq platform with custom primers. As for the original processing: Unique molecular identifiers were extracted from raw reads with MiGEC, and CDR3 positions were determined with MiXCR. For each individual, recombination models were inferred using an EM algorithm with the repgenHMM and IGoR tools. Shared clonotype analysis was performed with the tcR package in R, normalizing sharing by the product of cloneset sizes. To study raw recombination without the effects of thymic and clonal selection, out-of-frame nonproductive sequences were analyzed. TCRdb reran the public reads through fastp at Q25 and MiXCR, keeping productive beta chains. Here each entry gathers all rows of one CDR3 protein and keeps the most common genes and DNA. These V and J calls derive from TCRdb rather than the authors' analysis. The sample data list roughly 770,000 distinct CDR3 sequences, and 15% to 20% of these were observed just once. The ten largest account for under 15% of the sample.

From the germline V gene, CDR1 is SQVTM and CDR2 is ANQGSEA. Counted from cysteine to phenylalanine, this CDR3 has 13 amino acids. CDR3 DNA only is kept here, 39 bases in frame from base 1. V and J lose 4 bases and 5 bases, and a span of 15 bases separates them. These data were also filed under a second study, of T cells expressing NK-cell markers. As the second study states: In sorted CD3+CD56+NKG2C+, CD3+CD56+NKG2C- and CD3+CD56-NKG2C+ T-cell subsets from several donors, TCR beta-chain repertoires were profiled. Most of the eight sequenced donors were HCMV-seropositive and one was HCMV-seronegative. In several experiments an anti-gammadeltaTCR antibody was added to restrict sorting to alphabetaTCR-expressing T cells. For roughly six donors, the dominant CD3+CD56+NKG2C+ clonotypes were among the top 10 CD8+ clonotypes and accounted for about 1.0-7.5% of CD8+ T cells. Those dominant clonotypes were again the most abundant among CD3+CD56-NKG2C+ cells in a few donors, at about 28.3-60.1%. Whether the expanded NKG2C-expressing T cell clones were specific for HCMV antigens remained unclear. Randomly selected healthy volunteers, three men and five women, were used as the eight sequenced donors. To determine HCMV serostatus, a commercial ELISA kit was used to detect HCMV-specific IgG in serum. For over 5 donors, bulk peripheral blood T-cell repertoires were also sequenced from unsorted PBMC. MIGEC handled demultiplexing of the reads and grouping by UMI, while MiTCR was used to assemble and quantify clonotypes. Only TCR cDNA sequences supported by at least two reads were kept to exclude erroneous sequences. The tcR package was used for downstream repertoire analysis, and clonotypes were matched across fractions by CDR3 nucleotide sequence plus V segment. VDJmatch was used to annotate antigen specificity against VDJdb, with one amino acid substitution in CDR3 allowed.

This sequence uses TRBV29-1 and TRBJ2-7; no D gene is confidently identified. Input material: PBMCs. This TCR was sampled from a woman aged 18-29 years in good health. CDR3 protein: CSVAGVMGNEQYF. Read as DNA, the sequence is TGCAGCGTTGCGGGCGTTATGGGAAACGAGCAGTACTTC.